This T cell receptor (beta chain) is drawn from a study of post-analysis software for immune sequencing data. Turning to the study itself: Progressive-relapsing, secondary progressive and relapsing-remitting multiple sclerosis were among the disease courses included.

This clonotype was seen once. Antigen specificity is unknown. The length of the CDR3 is 12 residues. Trimming stripped 5 bases from V and 5 bases from J, with 10 bases between. Germline-derived CDR1 and CDR2 are MNHEY and SVGEGT. TCR beta cDNA libraries had unique molecular identifiers. TCRdb ran MiXCR on the PCR reads and lists one entry per CDR3 protein. This table holds approximately 660,000 distinct CDR3 sequences, roughly three fifths found once. Points from the study as a whole: A handful of TRBV segments appeared more often in patients than in controls, and TRBV5-6, TRBV5-1 and TRBV20-1 were among these. Strong co-clustering by F measure was evident for samples that had been prepared in the same batch.

The specimen was blood. The origin of this receptor is a girl aged 2-10 years with multiple sclerosis. This chain joins TRBV6-2 or TRBV6-3 and TRBJ2-7; D not resolved. The CDR3 nucleotides are TGTGCCAGCAGTCCAGGCGCCCACGAGCAGTACTTC. It yields the protein CASSPGAHEQYF.